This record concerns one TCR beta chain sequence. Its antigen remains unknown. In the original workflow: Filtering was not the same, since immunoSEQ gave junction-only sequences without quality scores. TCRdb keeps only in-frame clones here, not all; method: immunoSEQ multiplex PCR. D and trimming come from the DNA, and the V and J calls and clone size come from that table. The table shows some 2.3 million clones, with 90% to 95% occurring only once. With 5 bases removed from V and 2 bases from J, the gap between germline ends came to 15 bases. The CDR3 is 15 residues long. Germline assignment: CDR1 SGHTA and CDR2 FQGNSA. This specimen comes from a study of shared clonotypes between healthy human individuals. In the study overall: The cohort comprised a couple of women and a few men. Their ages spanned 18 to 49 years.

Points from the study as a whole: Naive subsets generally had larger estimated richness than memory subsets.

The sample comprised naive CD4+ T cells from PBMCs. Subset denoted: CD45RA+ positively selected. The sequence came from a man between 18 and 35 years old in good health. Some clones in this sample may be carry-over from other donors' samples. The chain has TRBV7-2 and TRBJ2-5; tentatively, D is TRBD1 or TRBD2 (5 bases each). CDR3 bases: TGTGCCAGCAGCCCCCCAGCATGGGGGCAAGAGACCCAGTACTTC. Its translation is CASSPPAWGQETQYF.